This passage covers 5 T cell receptor beta chains from one sample sequenced in a study of shared clonotypes between healthy human individuals (dated by TCRdb to between 2020 and 2021). Library construction relied on the immunoSEQ multiplex PCR assay. Here the immuneACCESS table is served through TCRdb, limited to in-frame sequences with V and J called. Missing clones are a known gap in these copies; in checked studies unresolved V genes cover under half, and the rest lacks a known reason. The sample table shows over a million clones, and around 98.5% are seen once. The ten largest make up roughly 0.36% of the sample. Sequencing used naive CD4+ T cells sorted from blood. The cell subset or site label on this specimen signifies: CD45RA+ positively selected. The receptors originated from a man aged 25-45 years in good health.

The chain employs TRBV21-1 and TRBJ2-1; TRBD1, as called in the table, went unchecked against the DNA. TRBV21-1 is recorded as a pseudogene. The CDR3 consists of 14 residues. The CDR3 DNA follows: TGTGCCAGCAGCAAAAGCGGGACAGGCCATGAGCAGTTCTTC. Its translation: CASSKSGTGHEQFF.

The chain recombines TRBV19 with TRBJ2-1; 8 positions agree with TRBD2. Germline CDR1 reads LNHDA; CDR2 reads SQIVND (reference sequence). Unmatched junction bases numbered 10, after V lost 4 bases and J lost 8 bases. The CDR3 is 15 residues long. The CDR3 nucleotides read TGTGCCAGTAGTAAAAGGGCGGGAGGAGGGGATGAGCAGTTCTTC. The encoded protein is CASSKRAGGGDEQFF.

The CDR3 spells CASSETRLEDTQYF. CDR3 sequence (DNA): TGCGCCAGCAGTGAGACTCGATTAGAAGATACGCAGTATTTT. The chain uses TRBV10-1 and TRBJ2-3; D is unresolved. V dropped 2 bases and J dropped 5 bases, with 11 bases sitting between them. There are 14 residues in the CDR3. Germline V gene sequence: CDR1 WNHNN, CDR2 SYGVQD (reference sequence).

The rearrangement uses TRBV27 and TRBJ2-2; D perhaps matches TRBD2 (5 bases). Trimming pared 6 bases from V and 0 bases from J, leaving 5 bases between. Per germline, CDR1 MNHEY and CDR2 SMNVEV (reference sequence). This CDR3 spans 13 amino acids. CDR3 protein: CASRRANTGELFF. CDR3 DNA: TGTGCCAGCAGGAGGGCGAACACCGGGGAGCTGTTTTTT.

This clone came up a few times. The rearrangement joins TRBV2 to TRBJ1-5, with TRBD1 matching over 9 bases. Germline CDR1 is SNHLY and CDR2 is FYNNEI. V lost 4 bases to trimming and J lost 7 bases; unmatched junction nucleotides: 5. The CDR3 is made up of 14 amino acids. CDR3 loop: CASSGGQGSQPQHF. In DNA form, the CDR3 reads TGTGCCAGCAGTGGCGGACAGGGGAGCCAGCCCCAGCATTTT.